The clone carrying this TCR beta chain was observed a single time. Antigen unknown. TCRdb's table, derived via immunoSEQ multiplex PCR, lists solely in-frame clones and lacks some. Of about 59,000 clones in the sample, 90% to 95% were seen once. The source of the sample is a study of graft-versus-host responses after intestinal transplantation. The germline V gene encodes CDR1 MNHNY and CDR2 SVGAGI (reference sequence). The CDR3 runs 14 residues. The V and J ends lost 2 bases and 4 bases respectively, with 6 bases between them. The sequencing here drew on unstimulated CD4+ T cells sorted from spleen or lymph node cells, taken before transplant. This chain connects TRBV6-6 to TRBJ1-6, with a tentative D call TRBD1 (5 bases). The TCR comes from a human donor who was the organ donor for an intestinal transplant. Here the CDR3 reads CASSYEGYNSPLHF. CDR3 nucleotides: TGTGCCAGCAGTTACGAGGGGTATAATTCACCCCTCCACTTT.